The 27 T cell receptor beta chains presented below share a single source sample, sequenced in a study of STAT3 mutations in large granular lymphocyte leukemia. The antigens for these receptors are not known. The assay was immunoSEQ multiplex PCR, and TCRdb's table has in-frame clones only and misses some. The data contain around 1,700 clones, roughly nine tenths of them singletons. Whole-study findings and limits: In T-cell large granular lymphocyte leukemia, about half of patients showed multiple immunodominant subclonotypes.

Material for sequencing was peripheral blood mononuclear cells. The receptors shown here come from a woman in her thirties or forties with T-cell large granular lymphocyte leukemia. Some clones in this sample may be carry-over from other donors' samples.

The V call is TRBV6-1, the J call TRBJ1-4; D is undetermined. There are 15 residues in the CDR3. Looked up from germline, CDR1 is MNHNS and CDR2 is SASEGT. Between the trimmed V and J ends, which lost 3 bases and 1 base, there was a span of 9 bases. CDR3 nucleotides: TGTGCCAGCAGTGAGGTCGGCGGAACTAATGAAAAACTGTTTTTT. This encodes CASSEVGGTNEKLFF.

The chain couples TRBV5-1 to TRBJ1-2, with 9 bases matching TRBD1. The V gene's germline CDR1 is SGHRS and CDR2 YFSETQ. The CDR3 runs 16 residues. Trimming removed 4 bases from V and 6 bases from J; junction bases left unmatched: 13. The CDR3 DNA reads TGCGCCAGCAGCAAGGGACAGGGAGGACCTACGGATGGCTACACCTTC. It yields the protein CASSKGQGGPTDGYTF.

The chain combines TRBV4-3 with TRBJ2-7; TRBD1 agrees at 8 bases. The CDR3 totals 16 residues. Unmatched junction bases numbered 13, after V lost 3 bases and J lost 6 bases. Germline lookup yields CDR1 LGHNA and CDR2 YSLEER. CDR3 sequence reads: CASSHALGQGLGEQYF. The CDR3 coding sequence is TGCGCCAGCAGCCATGCCCTAGGACAGGGTTTAGGCGAGCAGTACTTC.

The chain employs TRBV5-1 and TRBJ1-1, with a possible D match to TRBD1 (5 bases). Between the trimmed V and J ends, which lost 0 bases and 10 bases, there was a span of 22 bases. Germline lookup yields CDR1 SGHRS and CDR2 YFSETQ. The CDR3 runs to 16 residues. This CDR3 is CASSLESGTIPGTAFF. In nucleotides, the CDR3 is TGCGCCAGCAGCTTGGAGTCCGGGACCATACCTGGAACAGCTTTCTTT.

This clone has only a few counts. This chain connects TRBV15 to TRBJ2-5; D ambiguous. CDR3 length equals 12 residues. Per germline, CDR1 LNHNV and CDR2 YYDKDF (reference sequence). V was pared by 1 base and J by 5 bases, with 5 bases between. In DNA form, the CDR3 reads TGTGCCACCAGCAGAGCTATGGAGACCCAGTACTTC. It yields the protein CATSRAMETQYF.

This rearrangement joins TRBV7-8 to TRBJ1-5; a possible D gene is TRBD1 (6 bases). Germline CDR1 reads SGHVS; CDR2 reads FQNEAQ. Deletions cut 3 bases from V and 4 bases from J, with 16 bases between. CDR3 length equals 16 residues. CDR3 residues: CASSFGGDTRNQPQHF. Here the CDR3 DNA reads TGTGCCAGCAGCTTCGGTGGGGACACGAGGAATCAGCCCCAGCATTTT.

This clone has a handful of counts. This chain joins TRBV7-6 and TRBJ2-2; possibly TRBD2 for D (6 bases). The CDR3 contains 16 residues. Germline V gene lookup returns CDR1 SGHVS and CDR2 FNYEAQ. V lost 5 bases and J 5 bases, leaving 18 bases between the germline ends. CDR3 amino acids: CASSQGRAGRTGELFF. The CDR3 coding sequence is TGTGCCAGCAGCCAAGGGCGTGCGGGAAGGACCGGGGAGCTGTTTTTT. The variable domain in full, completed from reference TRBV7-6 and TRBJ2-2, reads GAGVSQSPRYKVTKRGQDVALRCDPISGHVSLYWYRQALGQGPEFLTYFNYEAQQDKSGLPNDRFSAERPEGSISTLTIQRTEQRDSAMYRCASSQGRAGRTGELFFGEGSRLTVL.

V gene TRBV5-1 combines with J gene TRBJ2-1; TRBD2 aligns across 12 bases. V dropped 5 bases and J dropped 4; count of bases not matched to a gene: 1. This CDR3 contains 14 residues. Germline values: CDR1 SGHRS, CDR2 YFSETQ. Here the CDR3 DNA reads TGCGCCAGCAGGACTAGCGGGAGATACAATGAGCAGTTCTTC. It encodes CASRTSGRYNEQFF.

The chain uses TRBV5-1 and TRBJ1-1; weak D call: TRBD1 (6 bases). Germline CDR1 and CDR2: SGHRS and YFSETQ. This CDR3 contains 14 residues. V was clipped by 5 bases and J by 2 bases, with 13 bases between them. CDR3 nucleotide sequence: TGCGCCAGCAGTTTCCAGGGGATCAACACTGAAGCTTTCTTT. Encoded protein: CASSFQGINTEAFF.

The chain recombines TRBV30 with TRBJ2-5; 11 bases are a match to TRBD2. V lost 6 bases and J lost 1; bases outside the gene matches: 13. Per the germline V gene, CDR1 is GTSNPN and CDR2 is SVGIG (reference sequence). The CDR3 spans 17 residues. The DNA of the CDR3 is TGTGCCTGCACCCGGACCGGACTAGCGGGTACCCAAGAGACCCAGTACTTC. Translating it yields CACTRTGLAGTQETQYF.

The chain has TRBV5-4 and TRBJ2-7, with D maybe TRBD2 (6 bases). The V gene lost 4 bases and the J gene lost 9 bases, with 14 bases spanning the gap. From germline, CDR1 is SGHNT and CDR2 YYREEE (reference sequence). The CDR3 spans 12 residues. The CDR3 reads CASSRGTEVQYF. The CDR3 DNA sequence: TGTGCCAGCAGCCGCGGGACTGAAGTGCAGTACTTC.

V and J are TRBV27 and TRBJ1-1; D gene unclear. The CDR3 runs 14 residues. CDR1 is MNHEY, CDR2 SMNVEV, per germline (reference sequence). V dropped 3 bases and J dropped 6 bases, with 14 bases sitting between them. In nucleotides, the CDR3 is TGTGCCAGCAGTTTCCTGACTCCCTGGGCTGAAGCTTTCTTT. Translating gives CASSFLTPWAEAFF.

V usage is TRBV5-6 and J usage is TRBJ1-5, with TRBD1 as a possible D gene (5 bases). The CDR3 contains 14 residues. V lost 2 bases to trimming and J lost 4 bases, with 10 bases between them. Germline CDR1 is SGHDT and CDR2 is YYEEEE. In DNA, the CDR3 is TGTGCCAGCAGCTTCGGGACGGGGAATCAGCCCCAGCATTTT. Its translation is CASSFGTGNQPQHF.

CDR3 coding DNA: TGCGCCAGCAGCCTCCGGGACAGCACTGAAGCTTTCTTT. Its protein is CASSLRDSTEAFF. This rearrangement joins TRBV5-1 to TRBJ1-1; 7 bases map to TRBD1. V lost 4 bases to trimming and J lost 4 bases; unmatched junction nucleotides: 4. CDR3 length equals 13 residues. Germline assignment: CDR1 SGHRS and CDR2 YFSETQ.

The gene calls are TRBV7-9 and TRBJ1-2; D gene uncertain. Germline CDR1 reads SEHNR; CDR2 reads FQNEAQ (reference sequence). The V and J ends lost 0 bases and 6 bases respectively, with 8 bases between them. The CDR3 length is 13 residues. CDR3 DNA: TGTGCCAGCAGCTTAGCGCGAGGGCATGGCTACACCTTC. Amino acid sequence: CASSLARGHGYTF.

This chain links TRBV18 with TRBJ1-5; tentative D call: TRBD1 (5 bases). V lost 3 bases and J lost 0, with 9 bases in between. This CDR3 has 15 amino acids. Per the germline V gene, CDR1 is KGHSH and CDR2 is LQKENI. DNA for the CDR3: TGTGCCAGCTCACCCCGGGGGAATAGCAATCAGCCCCAGCATTTT. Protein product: CASSPRGNSNQPQHF.

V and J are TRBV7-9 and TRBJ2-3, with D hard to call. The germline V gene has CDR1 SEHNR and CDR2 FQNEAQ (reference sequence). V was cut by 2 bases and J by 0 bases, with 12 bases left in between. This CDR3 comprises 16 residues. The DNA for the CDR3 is TGTGCCAGCAGCTTATCCTTAGCCCCTAGCACAGATACGCAGTATTTT. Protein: CASSLSLAPSTDTQYF.

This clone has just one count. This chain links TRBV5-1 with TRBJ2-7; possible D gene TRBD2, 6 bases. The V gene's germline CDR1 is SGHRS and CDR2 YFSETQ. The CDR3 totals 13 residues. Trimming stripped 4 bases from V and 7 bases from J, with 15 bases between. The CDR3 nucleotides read TGCGCCAGCAGCCTAGGACGGGGGTCGGAGCAGTACTTC. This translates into CASSLGRGSEQYF.

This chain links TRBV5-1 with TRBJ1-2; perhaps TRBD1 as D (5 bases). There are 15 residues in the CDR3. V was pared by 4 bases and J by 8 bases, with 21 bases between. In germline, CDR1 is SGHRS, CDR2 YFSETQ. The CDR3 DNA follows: TGCGCCAGCAGCCTTAATCCCGGGGCGTCCGGCGGCTACACCTTC. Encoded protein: CASSLNPGASGGYTF.

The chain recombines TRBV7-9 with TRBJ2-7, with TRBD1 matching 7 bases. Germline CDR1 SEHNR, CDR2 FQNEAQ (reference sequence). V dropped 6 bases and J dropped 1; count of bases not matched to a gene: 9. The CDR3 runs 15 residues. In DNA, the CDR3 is TGTGCCAGCAGTTCACAGGGGTCCGTTTCCTACGAGCAGTACTTC. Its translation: CASSSQGSVSYEQYF.

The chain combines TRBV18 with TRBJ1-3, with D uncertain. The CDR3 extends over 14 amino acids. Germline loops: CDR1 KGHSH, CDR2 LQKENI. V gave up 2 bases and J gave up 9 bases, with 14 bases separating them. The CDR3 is CASSPGNLLPTIYF. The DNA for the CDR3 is TGTGCCAGCTCACCAGGGAATCTTCTCCCCACCATATATTTT.

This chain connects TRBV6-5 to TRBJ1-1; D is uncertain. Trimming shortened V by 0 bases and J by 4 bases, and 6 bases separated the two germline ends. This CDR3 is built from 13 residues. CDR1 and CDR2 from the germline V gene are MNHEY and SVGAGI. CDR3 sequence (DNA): TGTGCCAGCAGTTACTCGACCGGCACTGAAGCTTTCTTT. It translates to CASSYSTGTEAFF.

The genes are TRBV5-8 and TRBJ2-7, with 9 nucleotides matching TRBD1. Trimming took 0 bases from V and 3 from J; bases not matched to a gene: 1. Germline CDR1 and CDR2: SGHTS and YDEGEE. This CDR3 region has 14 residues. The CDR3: CASSLGQGVYEQYF. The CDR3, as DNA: TGTGCCAGCAGCTTGGGACAGGGGGTCTACGAGCAGTACTTC.

The CDR3 spells CASSLVGRGSYEQYF. The CDR3 coding sequence is TGTGCCAGCAGCTTGGTTGGCAGGGGTTCCTACGAGCAGTACTTC. The J gene is TRBJ2-7, the V gene TRBV5-6; tentatively, D is TRBD1 (6 bases). The V gene lost 0 bases and the J gene lost 1 base, with 11 bases spanning the gap. Germline assignment: CDR1 SGHDT and CDR2 YYEEEE. CDR3 size: 15 residues.

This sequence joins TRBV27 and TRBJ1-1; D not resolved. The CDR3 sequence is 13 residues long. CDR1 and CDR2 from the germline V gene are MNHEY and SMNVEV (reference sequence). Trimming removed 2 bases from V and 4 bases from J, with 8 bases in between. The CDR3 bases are TGTGCCAGCAGTTTAGCGGTCACCACTGAAGCTTTCTTT. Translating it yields CASSLAVTTEAFF.

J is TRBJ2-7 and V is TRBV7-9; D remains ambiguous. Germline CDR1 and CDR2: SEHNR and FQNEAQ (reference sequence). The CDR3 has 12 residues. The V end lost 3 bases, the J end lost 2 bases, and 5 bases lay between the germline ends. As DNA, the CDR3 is TGTGCCAGCAGCTTTTATGCCTACGAGCAGTACTTC. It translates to CASSFYAYEQYF.

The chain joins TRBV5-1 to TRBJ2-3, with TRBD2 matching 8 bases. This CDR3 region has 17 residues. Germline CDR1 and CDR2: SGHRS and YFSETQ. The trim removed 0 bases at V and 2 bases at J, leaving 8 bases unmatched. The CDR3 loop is CASSLAGGAPNTDTQYF. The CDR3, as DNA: TGCGCCAGCAGCTTGGCCGGGGGGGCCCCCAACACAGATACGCAGTATTTT. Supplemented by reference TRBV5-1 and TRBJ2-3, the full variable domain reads KAGVTQTPRYLIKTRGQQVTLSCSPISGHRSVSWYQQTPGQGLQFLFEYFSETQRNKGNFPGRFSGRQFSNSRSEMNVSTLELGDSALYLCASSLAGGAPNTDTQYFGPGTRLTVL.